This TCR beta chain is drawn from a study of T-cell reconstitution after alpha-beta-depleted transplantation in children. Overall study results and limits: Roughly two months post-transplant, alpha-beta T cells reportedly originated from several hundred graft clones that had expanded.

As it was prepared, the TCRbeta library received unique molecular identifiers. One entry per CDR3 protein, called by TCRdb with MiXCR from the PCR reads. The table lists 300,000 to 350,000 distinct CDR3 sequences, around 25% of them singletons, with approximately 10% in the top ten. With respect to this clonotype: The antigen is unknown.

The CDR3 loop spans 18 amino acids. The sample here was PBMCs, mostly from graft donor cells, taken 180 days after TCRalphabeta/CD19-depleted stem cell transplant. V and J are TRBV21-1 and TRBJ2-1; the tabulated D call, TRBD2, remains unverified against the DNA. TRBV21-1 is termed a pseudogene. This receptor was taken from a male patient under 18 who had a stem cell transplant for acute lymphoblastic leukemia, so the T cells may come from the graft donor. DNA of the CDR3: TGTGCCAGCAGCAAAAAAATGGTGACTAGCGGGACAAACAATGAGCAGTTCTTC. Residues: CASSKKMVTSGTNNEQFF.